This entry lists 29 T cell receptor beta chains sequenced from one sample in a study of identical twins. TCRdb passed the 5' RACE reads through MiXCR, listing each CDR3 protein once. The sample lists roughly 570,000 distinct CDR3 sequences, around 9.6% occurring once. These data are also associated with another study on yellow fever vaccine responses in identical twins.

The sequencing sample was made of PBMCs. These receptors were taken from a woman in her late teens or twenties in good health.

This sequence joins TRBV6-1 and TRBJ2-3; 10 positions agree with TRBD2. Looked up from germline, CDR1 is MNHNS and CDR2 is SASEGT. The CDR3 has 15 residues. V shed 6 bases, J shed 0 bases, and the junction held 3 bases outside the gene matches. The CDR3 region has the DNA TGTGCCAGCAGGAGCGGGGGGGCCAGCACAGATACGCAGTATTTT. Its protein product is CASRSGGASTDTQYF.

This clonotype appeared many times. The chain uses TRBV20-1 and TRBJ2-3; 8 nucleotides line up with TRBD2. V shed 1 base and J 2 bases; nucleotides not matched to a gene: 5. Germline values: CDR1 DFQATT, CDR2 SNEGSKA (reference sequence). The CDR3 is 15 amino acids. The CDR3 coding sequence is TGCAGTGCTAGAGGGCGGGAGGATACCACAGATACGCAGTATTTT. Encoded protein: CSARGREDTTDTQYF.

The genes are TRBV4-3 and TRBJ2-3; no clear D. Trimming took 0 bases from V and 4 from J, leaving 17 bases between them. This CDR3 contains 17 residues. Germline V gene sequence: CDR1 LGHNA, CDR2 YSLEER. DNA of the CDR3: TGCGCCAGCAGCCAAGATAGGAGCCAGACGAGTTCAGATACGCAGTATTTT. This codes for CASSQDRSQTSSDTQYF.

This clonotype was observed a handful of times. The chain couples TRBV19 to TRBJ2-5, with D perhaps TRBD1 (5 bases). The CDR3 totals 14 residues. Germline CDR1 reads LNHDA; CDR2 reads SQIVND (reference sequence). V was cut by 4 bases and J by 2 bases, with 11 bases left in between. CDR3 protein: CASSKLGPQETQYF. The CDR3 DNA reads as TGTGCCAGTAGTAAATTGGGGCCACAAGAGACCCAGTACTTC.

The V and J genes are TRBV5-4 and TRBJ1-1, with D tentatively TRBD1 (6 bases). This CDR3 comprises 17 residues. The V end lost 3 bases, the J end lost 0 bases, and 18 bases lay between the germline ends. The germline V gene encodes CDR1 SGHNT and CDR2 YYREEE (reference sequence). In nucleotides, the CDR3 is TGTGCCAGCAGCTCGACAGGATGGGGGGACGTGAACACTGAAGCTTTCTTT. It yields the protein CASSSTGWGDVNTEAFF.

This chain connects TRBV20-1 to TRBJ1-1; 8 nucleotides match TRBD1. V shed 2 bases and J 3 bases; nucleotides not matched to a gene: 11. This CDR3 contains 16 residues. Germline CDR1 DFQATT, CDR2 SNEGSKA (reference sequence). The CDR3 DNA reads TGCAGTGCTAGAAAGACAGGGGCCGTTTGGGACACTGAAGCTTTCTTT. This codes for CSARKTGAVWDTEAFF.

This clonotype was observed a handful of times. The CDR3 bases are TGTGCCAGCAGTGAAGGACCGCCGACCACTTATGGCTACACCTTC. This translates into CASSEGPPTTYGYTF. The rearrangement links TRBV2 to TRBJ1-2, with D unresolved. V lost 1 base to trimming and J lost 5 bases, with 14 bases between them. CDR1 is SNHLY, CDR2 FYNNEI, per germline. The length of the CDR3 is 15 residues.

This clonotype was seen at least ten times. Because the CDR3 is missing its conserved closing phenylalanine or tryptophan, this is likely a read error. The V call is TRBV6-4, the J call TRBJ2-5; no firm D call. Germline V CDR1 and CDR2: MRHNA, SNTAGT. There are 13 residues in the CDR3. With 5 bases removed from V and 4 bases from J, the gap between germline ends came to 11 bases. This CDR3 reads CASSSGERETQYS. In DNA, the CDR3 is TGTGCCAGCAGTTCGGGCGAACGAGAGACCCAGTACTCC.

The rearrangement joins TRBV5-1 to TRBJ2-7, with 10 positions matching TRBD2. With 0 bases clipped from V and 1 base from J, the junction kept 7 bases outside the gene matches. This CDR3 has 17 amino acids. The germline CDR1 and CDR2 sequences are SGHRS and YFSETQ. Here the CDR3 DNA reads TGCGCCAGCAGCTTGGAGCTAGCGGGAGTGGGATCCTACGAGCAGTACTTC. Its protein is CASSLELAGVGSYEQYF. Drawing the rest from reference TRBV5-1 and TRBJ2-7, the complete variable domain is KAGVTQTPRYLIKTRGQQVTLSCSPISGHRSVSWYQQTPGQGLQFLFEYFSETQRNKGNFPGRFSGRQFSNSRSEMNVSTLELGDSALYLCASSLELAGVGSYEQYFGPGTRLTVT.

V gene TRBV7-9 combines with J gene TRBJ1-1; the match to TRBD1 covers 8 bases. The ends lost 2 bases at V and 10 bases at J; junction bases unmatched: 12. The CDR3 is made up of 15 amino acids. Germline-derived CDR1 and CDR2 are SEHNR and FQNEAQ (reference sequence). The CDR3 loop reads CASSLLVGTGGVAFF. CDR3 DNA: TGTGCCAGCAGCTTATTGGTAGGGACAGGCGGGGTAGCTTTCTTT.

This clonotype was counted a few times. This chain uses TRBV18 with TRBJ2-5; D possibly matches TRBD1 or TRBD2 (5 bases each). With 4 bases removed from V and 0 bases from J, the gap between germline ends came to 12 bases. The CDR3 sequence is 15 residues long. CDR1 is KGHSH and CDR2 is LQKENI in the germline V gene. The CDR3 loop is CASSRFRDDQETQYF. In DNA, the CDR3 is TGTGCCAGCTCACGTTTCAGGGACGACCAAGAGACCCAGTACTTC.

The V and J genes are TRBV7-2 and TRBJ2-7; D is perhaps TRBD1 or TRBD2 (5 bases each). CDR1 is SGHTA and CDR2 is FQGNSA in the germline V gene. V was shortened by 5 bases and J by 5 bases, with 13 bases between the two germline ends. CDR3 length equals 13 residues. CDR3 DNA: TGTGCCAGCAGCCGTGGGACCCATGACGAGCAGTACTTC. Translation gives CASSRGTHDEQYF. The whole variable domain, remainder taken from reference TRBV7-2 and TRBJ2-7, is GAGVSQSPSNKVTEKGKDVELRCDPISGHTALYWYRQSLGQGLEFLIYFQGNSAPDKSGLPSDRFSAERTGGSVSTLTIQRTQQEDSAVYLCASSRGTHDEQYFGPGTRLTVT.

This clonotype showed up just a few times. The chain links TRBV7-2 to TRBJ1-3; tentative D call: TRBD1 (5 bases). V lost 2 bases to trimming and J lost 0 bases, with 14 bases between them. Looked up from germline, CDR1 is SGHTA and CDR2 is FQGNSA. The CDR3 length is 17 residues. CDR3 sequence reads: CASSLFGTKRSGNTIYF. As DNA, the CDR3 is TGTGCCAGCAGCTTATTTGGGACCAAACGCTCTGGAAACACCATATATTTT.

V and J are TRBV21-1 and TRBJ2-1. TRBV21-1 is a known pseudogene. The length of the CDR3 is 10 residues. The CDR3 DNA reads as TGTGCCAGCAGCAAAGCGACCGAGATCTTC. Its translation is CASSKATEIF.

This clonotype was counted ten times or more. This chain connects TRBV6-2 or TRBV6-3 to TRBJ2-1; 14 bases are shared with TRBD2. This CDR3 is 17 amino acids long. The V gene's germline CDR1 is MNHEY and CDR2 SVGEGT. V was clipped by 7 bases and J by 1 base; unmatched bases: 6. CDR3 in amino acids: CASMGLAGEGSYNEQFF. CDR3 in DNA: TGTGCCAGCATGGGACTAGCGGGAGAGGGGTCCTACAATGAGCAGTTCTTC.

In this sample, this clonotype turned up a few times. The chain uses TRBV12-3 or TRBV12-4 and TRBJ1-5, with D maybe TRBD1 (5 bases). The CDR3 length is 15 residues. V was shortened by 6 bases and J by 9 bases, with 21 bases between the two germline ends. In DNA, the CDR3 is TGTGCCAGCAGCGGGGGGGAAGGGGTGATCGGGCCCCAGCATTTT. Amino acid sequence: CASSGGEGVIGPQHF.

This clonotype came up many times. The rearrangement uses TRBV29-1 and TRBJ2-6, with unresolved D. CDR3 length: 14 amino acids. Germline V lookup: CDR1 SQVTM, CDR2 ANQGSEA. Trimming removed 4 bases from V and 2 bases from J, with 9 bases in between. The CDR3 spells CSVVLSAGANVLTF. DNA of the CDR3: TGCAGCGTTGTTTTATCGGCTGGGGCCAACGTCCTGACTTTC.

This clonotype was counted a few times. The DNA for the CDR3 is TGTGCCAGCAGTGAATCCGCGGACAGGTTCTACGAGCAGTACTTC. Translated, it gives CASSESADRFYEQYF. This rearrangement joins TRBV25-1 to TRBJ2-7; 7 nucleotides match TRBD1. Germline V gene data show CDR1 as MGHDK and CDR2 as SYGVNS. V lost 1 base and J lost 3; bases outside the gene matches: 6. The CDR3 has 15 amino acids.

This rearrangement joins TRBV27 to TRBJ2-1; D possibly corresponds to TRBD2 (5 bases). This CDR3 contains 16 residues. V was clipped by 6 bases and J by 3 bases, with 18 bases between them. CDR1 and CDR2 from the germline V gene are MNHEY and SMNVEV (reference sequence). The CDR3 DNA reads TGTGCCAGCAGCCGAATCGAACCTACTAGCTACAATGAGCAGTTCTTC. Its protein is CASSRIEPTSYNEQFF.

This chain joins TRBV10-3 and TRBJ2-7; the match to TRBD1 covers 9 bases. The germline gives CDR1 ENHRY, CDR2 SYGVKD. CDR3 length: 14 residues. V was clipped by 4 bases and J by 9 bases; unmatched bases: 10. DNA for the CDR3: TGTGCCATCAGTGGGGACAGGGAAGGGTCTGGGCAGTACTTC. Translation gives CAISGDREGSGQYF.

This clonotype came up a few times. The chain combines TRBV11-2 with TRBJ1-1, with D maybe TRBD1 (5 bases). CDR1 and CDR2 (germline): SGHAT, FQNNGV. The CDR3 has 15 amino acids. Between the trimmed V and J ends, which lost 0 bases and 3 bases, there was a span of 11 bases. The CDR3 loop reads CASSLEKGRYTEAFF. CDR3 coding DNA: TGTGCCAGCAGCTTAGAAAAGGGGCGTTACACTGAAGCTTTCTTT. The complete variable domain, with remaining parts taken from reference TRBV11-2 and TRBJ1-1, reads EAGVAQSPRYKIIEKRQSVAFWCNPISGHATLYWYQQILGQGPKLLIQFQNNGVVDDSQLPKDRFSAERLKGVDSTLKIQPAKLEDSAVYLCASSLEKGRYTEAFFGQGTRLTVV.

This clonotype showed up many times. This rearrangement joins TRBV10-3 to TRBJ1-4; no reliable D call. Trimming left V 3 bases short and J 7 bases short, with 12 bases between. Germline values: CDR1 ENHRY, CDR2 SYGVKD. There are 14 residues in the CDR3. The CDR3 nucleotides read TGTGCCATCAGTGAATTCGTGACCGTTGAAAAACTGTTTTTT. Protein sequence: CAISEFVTVEKLFF.

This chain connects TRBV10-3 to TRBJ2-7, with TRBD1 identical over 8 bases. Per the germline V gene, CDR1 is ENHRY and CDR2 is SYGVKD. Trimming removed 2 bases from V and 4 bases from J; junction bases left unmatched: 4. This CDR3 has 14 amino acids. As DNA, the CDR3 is TGTGCCATCAGTGAGCCGGACAGGGTTTACGAGCAGTACTTC. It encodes CAISEPDRVYEQYF.

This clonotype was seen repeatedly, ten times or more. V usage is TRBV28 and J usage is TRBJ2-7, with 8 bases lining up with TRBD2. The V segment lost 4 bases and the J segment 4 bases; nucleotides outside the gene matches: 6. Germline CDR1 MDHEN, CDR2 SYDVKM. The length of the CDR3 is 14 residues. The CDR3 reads CASSSWASGYEQYF. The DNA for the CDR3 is TGTGCCAGCAGTTCCTGGGCTAGCGGGTACGAGCAGTACTTC.

CDR3 region: CSARVGSGYEQYF. DNA of the CDR3: TGCAGTGCTAGAGTTGGTAGCGGTTACGAGCAGTACTTC. This sequence joins TRBV20-1 and TRBJ2-7; D is perhaps TRBD2 (6 bases). This CDR3 spans 13 amino acids. V was clipped by 1 base and J by 4 bases, with 11 bases between them. CDR1 and CDR2 from the germline V gene are DFQATT and SNEGSKA (reference sequence).

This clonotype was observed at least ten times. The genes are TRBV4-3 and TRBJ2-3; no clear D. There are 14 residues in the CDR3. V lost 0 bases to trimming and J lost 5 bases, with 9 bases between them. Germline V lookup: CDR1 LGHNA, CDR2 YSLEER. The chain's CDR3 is CASSQDRAGDTQYF. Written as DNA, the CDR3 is TGCGCCAGCAGCCAAGATAGGGCAGGAGATACGCAGTATTTT.

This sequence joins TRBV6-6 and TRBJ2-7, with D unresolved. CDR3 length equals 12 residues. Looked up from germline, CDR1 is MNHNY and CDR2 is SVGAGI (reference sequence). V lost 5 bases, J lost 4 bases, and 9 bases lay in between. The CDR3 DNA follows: TGTGCCAGCAGTGATCGGAAATACGAGCAGTACTTC. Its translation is CASSDRKYEQYF.

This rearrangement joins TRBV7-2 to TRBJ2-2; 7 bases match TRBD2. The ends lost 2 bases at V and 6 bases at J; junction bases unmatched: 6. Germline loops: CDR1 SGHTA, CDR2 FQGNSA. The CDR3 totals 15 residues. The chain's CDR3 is CASSLWRERSGELFF. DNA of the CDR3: TGTGCCAGCAGCTTATGGCGGGAGAGATCCGGGGAGCTGTTTTTT.

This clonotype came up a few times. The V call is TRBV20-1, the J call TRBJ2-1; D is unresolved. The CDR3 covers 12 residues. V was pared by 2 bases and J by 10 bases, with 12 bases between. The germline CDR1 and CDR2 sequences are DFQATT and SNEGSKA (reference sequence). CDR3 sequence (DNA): TGCAGTGCTAGATATGAGTATGGCGAGCAGTTCTTC. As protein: CSARYEYGEQFF.